This TCR beta chain was sequenced in a study of shared clonotypes between healthy human individuals. Study-level background: Per donor, three plates held CD4 naive cells, three held CD4 memory, two held CD8 naive and one held CD8 memory.

V lost 4 bases to trimming and J lost 2 bases, with 12 bases between them. Germline V gene sequence: CDR1 MNHEY, CDR2 SVGAGI. The CDR3 has 14 residues. The method was immunoSEQ multiplex PCR; TCRdb's version includes in-frame clones alone and lacks a portion of them. The sample holds about 2,100,000 clones, 93% seen once. Naive CD8 populations comprised CD45RO-negative cells positively selected for CCR7, excluding terminally differentiated effector memory CD45RA+ cells. This chain uses TRBV6-5 with TRBJ2-7; D may be TRBD1 (5 bases). The TCR originated in a man aged 18 to 30 in good health. Some clones in this sample may be carry-over from other donors' samples. The sample was naive CD8+ T cells from PBMCs. This CDR3 is CASSWRQSPYEQYF. CDR3 in DNA: TGTGCCAGCAGTTGGAGACAGTCTCCCTACGAGCAGTACTTC.